A single sample is the source of the 15 T cell receptor beta chains below, sequenced in a study of control samples from healthy donors and cancer patients. Assay used: immunoSEQ multiplex PCR; TCRdb lists only in-frame clones, some missing. In the table there are over 110,000 clones, about 88% of which are singletons. Specimen: blood. The receptors were gathered from a woman in her twenties or thirties in good health.

The genes are TRBV4-2 and TRBJ2-7; no clear D gene. The V and J ends lost 4 bases and 0 bases respectively, with 13 bases between them. This CDR3 has 15 residues. CDR1 LGHNA and CDR2 YNFKEQ come from the germline V gene. As DNA, the CDR3 is TGTGCCAGCAGCCCCTACAGTCCCGGCTCCTACGAGCAGTACTTC. Protein sequence: CASSPYSPGSYEQYF.

This chain joins TRBV11-2 and TRBJ2-3; D may match TRBD1 or TRBD2 (5 bases each). The CDR3 is 17 residues long. Trimming took 1 base from V and 1 from J, leaving 15 bases between them. Germline assignment: CDR1 SGHAT and CDR2 FQNNGV. The CDR3 coding sequence is TGTGCCAGCAGCTTAGGCCCGGGGCCAGAAGGCACAGATACGCAGTATTTT. It specifies CASSLGPGPEGTDTQYF.

V is TRBV6-1 and J is TRBJ2-7, with TRBD2 matching 9 bases. V shed 3 bases and J 0 bases; nucleotides not matched to a gene: 6. CDR3 length equals 16 residues. CDR1 MNHNS and CDR2 SASEGT come from the germline V gene. Written as DNA, the CDR3 is TGTGCCAGCAGTGAGGGGGCTAGCGGGAACTCCTACGAGCAGTACTTC. It codes for CASSEGASGNSYEQYF.

The chain employs TRBV7-3 and TRBJ2-1, with 10 bases that match TRBD2. The ends lost 1 base at V and 7 bases at J; junction bases unmatched: 10. CDR1 is SGHTA and CDR2 is FQGTGA in the germline V gene. The CDR3 is 17 amino acids. The CDR3: CASSLKGASGRLNEQFF. The CDR3 bases are TGTGCCAGCAGCTTAAAAGGCGCTAGCGGGAGATTGAATGAGCAGTTCTTC.

The chain carries TRBV5-1 and TRBJ1-3, with D unclear. CDR1 and CDR2 from the germline V gene are SGHRS and YFSETQ. Deletions cut 0 bases from V and 0 bases from J, with 4 bases between. The CDR3 contains 14 residues. CDR3 residues: CASSLGHSGNTIYF. CDR3 coding DNA: TGCGCCAGCAGCTTGGGTCACTCTGGAAACACCATATATTTT.

Here the CDR3 reads CASSPLEGTEAFF. In DNA, the CDR3 is TGTGCCAGCAGCCCGTTAGAGGGGACTGAAGCTTTCTTT. This chain connects TRBV3-1 (or the pseudogene TRBV3-2) to TRBJ1-1; perhaps TRBD1 as D (5 bases). Deletions cut 4 bases from V and 5 bases from J, with 11 bases between. Germline CDR1 reads LGHDT; CDR2 reads YNNKEL (reference sequence). There are 13 residues in the CDR3.

The chain has TRBV6-5 and TRBJ2-1, with D uncertain. Looked up from germline, CDR1 is MNHEY and CDR2 is SVGAGI. Trimming took 2 bases from V and 2 from J, leaving 10 bases between them. CDR3 size: 15 residues. The CDR3 sequence is CASSYRRLPYNEQFF. As DNA, the CDR3 is TGTGCCAGCAGTTACCGGCGTCTCCCCTACAATGAGCAGTTCTTC.

This chain's CDR3 is CAWSPGQGILQPQHF. CDR3 DNA: TGTGCCTGGAGCCCGGGACAGGGGATTCTACAGCCCCAGCATTTT. The gene calls are TRBV30 and TRBJ1-5; TRBD1 matches at 10 bases. This CDR3 has 15 residues. V shed 3 bases, J shed 7 bases, and the junction held 9 bases outside the gene matches. CDR1 is GTSNPN and CDR2 is SVGIG in the germline V gene (reference sequence).

The chain combines TRBV7-2 with TRBJ2-2; 9 bases match TRBD2. V was pared by 5 bases and J by 3 bases, with 7 bases of the junction left unmatched. Germline V gene sequence: CDR1 SGHTA, CDR2 FQGNSA. CDR3 length: 16 residues. The CDR3 region is CASSLIAGADTGELFF. For the CDR3, the DNA is TGTGCCAGCAGCCTCATAGCGGGAGCCGACACCGGGGAGCTGTTTTTT.

The chain has TRBV5-5 and TRBJ2-1, with D tentatively TRBD1 or TRBD2 (5 bases each). Trimming cost V 1 base and J 0 bases, with 11 bases left between them. Germline V gives CDR1 SGHKS, CDR2 YYEKEE (reference sequence). The CDR3 loop spans 16 amino acids. The CDR3 is CASSLLRDLSYNEQFF. CDR3 nucleotide sequence: TGTGCCAGCAGCTTGCTAAGGGACCTCTCCTACAATGAGCAGTTCTTC.

This chain joins TRBV9 and TRBJ2-2; D might be TRBD1 (5 bases). Trimming left V 4 bases short and J 4 bases short, with 20 bases between. Germline assignment: CDR1 SGDLS and CDR2 YYNGEE. This CDR3 spans 17 amino acids. DNA of the CDR3: TGTGCCAGCAGCCCCCCCCCTCTAGGGGTGGGCACCGGGGAGCTGTTTTTT. Its protein is CASSPPPLGVGTGELFF.

The J gene is TRBJ1-2, the V gene TRBV11-2, with TRBD1 matching over 10 bases. Germline V gene sequence: CDR1 SGHAT, CDR2 FQNNGV. With 4 bases clipped from V and 8 bases from J, the junction kept 7 bases outside the gene matches. The CDR3 runs to 14 residues. The CDR3: CASSSLGTGAGYTF. The CDR3 DNA sequence: TGTGCCAGCAGCTCCCTGGGGACAGGGGCCGGCTACACCTTC.

The rearrangement joins TRBV11-2 to TRBJ2-1; the match to TRBD1 covers 10 bases. Germline-derived CDR1 and CDR2 are SGHAT and FQNNGV. V shed 1 base, J shed 3 bases, and the junction held 0 bases outside the gene matches. The CDR3 covers 15 residues. The CDR3 DNA sequence: TGTGCCAGCAGCTTAGGGGACAGGGGCTACAATGAGCAGTTCTTC. Its translation: CASSLGDRGYNEQFF.

This chain uses TRBV10-3 with TRBJ1-2, with D tentatively TRBD1 (6 bases). This CDR3 contains 16 residues. V was clipped by 3 bases and J by 3 bases, with 17 bases between them. Germline V gene lookup returns CDR1 ENHRY and CDR2 SYGVKD. CDR3 amino acids: CAISDPPGQFYYGYTF. CDR3 DNA sequence: TGTGCCATCAGTGATCCCCCCGGACAGTTTTACTATGGCTACACCTTC.

This clone was detected once. This chain joins TRBV6-5 and TRBJ1-5, with 8 positions matching TRBD1. The CDR3 length is 14 residues. Germline lookup yields CDR1 MNHEY and CDR2 SVGAGI. J gave up 8 bases and V 5 bases, and 8 bases lay outside the gene matches. In DNA, the CDR3 is TGTGCCAGCAGTCCCGGACAGGGTGTAGAGCCCCAGCATTTT. It codes for CASSPGQGVEPQHF.